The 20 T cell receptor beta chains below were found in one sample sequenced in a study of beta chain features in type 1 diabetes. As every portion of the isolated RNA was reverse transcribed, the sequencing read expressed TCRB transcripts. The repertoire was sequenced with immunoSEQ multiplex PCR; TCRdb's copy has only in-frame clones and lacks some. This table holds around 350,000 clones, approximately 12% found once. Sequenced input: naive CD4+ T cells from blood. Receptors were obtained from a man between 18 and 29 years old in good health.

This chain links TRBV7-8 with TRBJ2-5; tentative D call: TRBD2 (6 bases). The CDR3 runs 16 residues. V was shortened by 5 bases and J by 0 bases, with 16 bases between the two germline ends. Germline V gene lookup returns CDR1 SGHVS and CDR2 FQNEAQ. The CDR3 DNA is TGTGCCAGCAGCCCCTGGGTGGCTAGCGACCAAGAGACCCAGTACTTC. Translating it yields CASSPWVASDQETQYF.

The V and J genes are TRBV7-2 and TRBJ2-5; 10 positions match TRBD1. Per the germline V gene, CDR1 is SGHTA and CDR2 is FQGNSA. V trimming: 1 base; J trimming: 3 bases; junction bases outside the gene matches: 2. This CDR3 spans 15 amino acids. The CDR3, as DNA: TGTGCCAGCAGCTTAGTGGGACAGGGGAAAGAGACCCAGTACTTC. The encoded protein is CASSLVGQGKETQYF. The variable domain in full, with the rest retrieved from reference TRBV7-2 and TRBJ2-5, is GAGVSQSPSNKVTEKGKDVELRCDPISGHTALYWYRQSLGQGLEFLIYFQGNSAPDKSGLPSDRFSAERTGGSVSTLTIQRTQQEDSAVYLCASSLVGQGKETQYFGPGTRLLVL.

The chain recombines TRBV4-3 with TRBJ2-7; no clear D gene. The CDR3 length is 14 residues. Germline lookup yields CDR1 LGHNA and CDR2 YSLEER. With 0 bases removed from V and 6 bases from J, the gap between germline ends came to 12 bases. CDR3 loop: CASSQDWSPGEQYF. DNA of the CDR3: TGCGCCAGCAGCCAAGACTGGAGCCCTGGCGAGCAGTACTTC.

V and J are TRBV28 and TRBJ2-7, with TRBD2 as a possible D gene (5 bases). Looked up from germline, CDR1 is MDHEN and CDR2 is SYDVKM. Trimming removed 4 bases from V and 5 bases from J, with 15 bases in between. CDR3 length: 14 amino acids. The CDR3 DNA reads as TGTGCCAGCAGTTATCCCGGGATTTCCAACGAGCAGTACTTC. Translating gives CASSYPGISNEQYF.

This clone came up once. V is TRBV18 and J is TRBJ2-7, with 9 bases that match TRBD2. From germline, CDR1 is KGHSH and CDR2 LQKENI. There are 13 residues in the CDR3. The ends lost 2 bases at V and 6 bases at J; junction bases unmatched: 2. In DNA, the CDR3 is TGTGCCAGCTCACCAAGCGGGAGGTCCGAGCAGTACTTC. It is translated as CASSPSGRSEQYF.

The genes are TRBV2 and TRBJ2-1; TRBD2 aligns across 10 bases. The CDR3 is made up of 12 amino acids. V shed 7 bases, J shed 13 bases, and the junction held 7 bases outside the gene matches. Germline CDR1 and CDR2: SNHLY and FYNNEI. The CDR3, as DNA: TGTGCCAGCAAACTAGCGGGAATCAACCAGTTCTTC. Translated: CASKLAGINQFF.

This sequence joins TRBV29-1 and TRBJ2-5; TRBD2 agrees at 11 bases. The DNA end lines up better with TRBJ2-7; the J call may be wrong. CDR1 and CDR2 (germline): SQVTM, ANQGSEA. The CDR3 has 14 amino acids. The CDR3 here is CSVEPSGRPYEQYF. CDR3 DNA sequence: TGCAGCGTTGAACCTAGCGGGAGGCCCTACGAGCAGTACTTC.

The CDR3 region is CASSLDTNQPQHF. Written as DNA, the CDR3 is TGTGCCAGCAGCTTGGACACCAATCAGCCCCAGCATTTT. The V gene is TRBV5-4, the J gene TRBJ1-5, with D unclear. Per germline, CDR1 SGHNT and CDR2 YYREEE (reference sequence). The CDR3 consists of 13 residues. Trimming took off 0 bases at V and 3 bases at J, with 4 bases between the two ends.

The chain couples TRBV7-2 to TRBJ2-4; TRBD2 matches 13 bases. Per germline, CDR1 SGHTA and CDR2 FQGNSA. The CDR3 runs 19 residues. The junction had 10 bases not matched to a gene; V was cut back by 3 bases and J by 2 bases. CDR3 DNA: TGTGCCAGCAGCTTTCCCACTAGCGGGAGGGCCCGAACCAAAAACATTCAGTACTTC. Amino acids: CASSFPTSGRARTKNIQYF.

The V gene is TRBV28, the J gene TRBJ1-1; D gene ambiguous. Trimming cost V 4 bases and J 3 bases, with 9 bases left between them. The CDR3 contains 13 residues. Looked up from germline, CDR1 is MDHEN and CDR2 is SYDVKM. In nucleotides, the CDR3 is TGTGCCAGCAGTTCAACAGCTTACACTGAAGCTTTCTTT. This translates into CASSSTAYTEAFF.

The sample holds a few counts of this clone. The CDR3 DNA follows: TGTGCCAGCAGCTCCCGGACAGGGCGCACAGATACGCAGTATTTT. As protein: CASSSRTGRTDTQYF. The gene calls are TRBV7-2 and TRBJ2-3; TRBD1 matches at 8 bases. The length of the CDR3 is 15 residues. The ends lost 4 bases at V and 1 base at J; junction bases unmatched: 4. Germline V gene data show CDR1 as SGHTA and CDR2 as FQGNSA.

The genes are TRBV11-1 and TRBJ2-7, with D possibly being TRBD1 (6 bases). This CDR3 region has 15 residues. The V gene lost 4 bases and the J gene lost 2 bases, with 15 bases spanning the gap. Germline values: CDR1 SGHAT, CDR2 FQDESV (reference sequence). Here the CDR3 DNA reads TGTGCCAGCAGCTCAGGGGCCGCAGGGACCTACGAGCAGTACTTC. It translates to CASSSGAAGTYEQYF.

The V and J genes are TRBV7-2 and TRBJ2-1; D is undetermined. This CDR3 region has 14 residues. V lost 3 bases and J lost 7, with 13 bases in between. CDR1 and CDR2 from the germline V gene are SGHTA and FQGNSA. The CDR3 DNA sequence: TGTGCCAGCAGCTTTTTCGAACGACTGAATGAGCAGTTCTTC. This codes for CASSFFERLNEQFF.

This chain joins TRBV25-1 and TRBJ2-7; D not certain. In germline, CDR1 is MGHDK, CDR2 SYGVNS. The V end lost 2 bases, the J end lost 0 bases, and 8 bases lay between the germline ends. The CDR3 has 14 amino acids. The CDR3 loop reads CASSEVYSSYEQYF. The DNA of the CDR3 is TGTGCCAGCAGTGAAGTTTATAGCTCCTACGAGCAGTACTTC.

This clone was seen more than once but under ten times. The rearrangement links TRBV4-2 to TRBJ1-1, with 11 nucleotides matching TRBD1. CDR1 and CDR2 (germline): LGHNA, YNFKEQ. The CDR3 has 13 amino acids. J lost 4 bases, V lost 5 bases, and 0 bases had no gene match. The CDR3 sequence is CASSGQGATEAFF. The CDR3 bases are TGTGCCAGCAGCGGACAGGGGGCCACTGAAGCTTTCTTT.

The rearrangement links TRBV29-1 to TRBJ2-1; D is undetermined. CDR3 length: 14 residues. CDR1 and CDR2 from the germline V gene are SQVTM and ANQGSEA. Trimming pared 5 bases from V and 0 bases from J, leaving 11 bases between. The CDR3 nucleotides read TGCAGCGTTAGCCTTGTCTCCTCCTACAATGAGCAGTTCTTC. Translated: CSVSLVSSYNEQFF.

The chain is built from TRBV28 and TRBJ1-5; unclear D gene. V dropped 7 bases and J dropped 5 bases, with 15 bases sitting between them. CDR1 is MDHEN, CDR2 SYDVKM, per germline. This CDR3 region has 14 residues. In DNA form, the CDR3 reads TGTGCCAGCACCCCCATCGTAACTGATCAGCCCCAGCATTTT. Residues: CASTPIVTDQPQHF.

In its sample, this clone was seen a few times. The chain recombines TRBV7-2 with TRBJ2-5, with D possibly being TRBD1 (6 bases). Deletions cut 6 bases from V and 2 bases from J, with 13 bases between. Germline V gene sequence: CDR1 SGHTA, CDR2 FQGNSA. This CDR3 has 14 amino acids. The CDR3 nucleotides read TGTGCCAGCAGTCATCCCGGACAGCAAGAGACCCAGTACTTC. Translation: CASSHPGQQETQYF. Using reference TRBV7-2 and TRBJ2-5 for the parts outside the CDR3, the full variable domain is GAGVSQSPSNKVTEKGKDVELRCDPISGHTALYWYRQSLGQGLEFLIYFQGNSAPDKSGLPSDRFSAERTGGSVSTLTIQRTQQEDSAVYLCASSHPGQQETQYFGPGTRLLVL.

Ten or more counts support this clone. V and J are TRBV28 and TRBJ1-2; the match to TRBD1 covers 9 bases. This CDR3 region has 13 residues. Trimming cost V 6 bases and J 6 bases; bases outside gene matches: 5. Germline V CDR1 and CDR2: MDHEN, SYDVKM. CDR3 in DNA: TGTGCCAGCAGACCAGGACAGGGGAATGGCTACACCTTC. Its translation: CASRPGQGNGYTF.

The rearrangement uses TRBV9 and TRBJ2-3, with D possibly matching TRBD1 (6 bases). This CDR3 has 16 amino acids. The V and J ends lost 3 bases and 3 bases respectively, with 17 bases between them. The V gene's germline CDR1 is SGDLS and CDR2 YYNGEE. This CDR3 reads CASSAQLGTPTDTQYF. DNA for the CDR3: TGTGCCAGCAGCGCCCAACTCGGGACACCGACAGATACGCAGTATTTT.